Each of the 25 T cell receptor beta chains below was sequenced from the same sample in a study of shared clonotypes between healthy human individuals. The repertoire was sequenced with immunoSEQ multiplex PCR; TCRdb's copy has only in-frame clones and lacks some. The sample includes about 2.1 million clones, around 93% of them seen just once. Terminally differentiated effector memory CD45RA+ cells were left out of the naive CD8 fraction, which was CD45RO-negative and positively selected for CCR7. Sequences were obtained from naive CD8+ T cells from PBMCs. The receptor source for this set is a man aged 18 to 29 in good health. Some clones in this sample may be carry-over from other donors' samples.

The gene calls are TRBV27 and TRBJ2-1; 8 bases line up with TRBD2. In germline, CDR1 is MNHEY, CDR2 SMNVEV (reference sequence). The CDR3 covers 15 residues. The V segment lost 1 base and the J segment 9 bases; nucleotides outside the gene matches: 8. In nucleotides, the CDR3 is TGTGCCAGCAGTTTATGGAGCGGGAGAGTGGTTGAGCAGTTCTTC. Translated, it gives CASSLWSGRVVEQFF.

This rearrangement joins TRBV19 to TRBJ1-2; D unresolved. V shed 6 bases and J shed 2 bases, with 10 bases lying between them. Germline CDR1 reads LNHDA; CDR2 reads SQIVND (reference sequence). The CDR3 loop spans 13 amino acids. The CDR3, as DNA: TGTGCCAGTAGCCGTACATTGAACTATGGCTACACCTTC. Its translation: CASSRTLNYGYTF.

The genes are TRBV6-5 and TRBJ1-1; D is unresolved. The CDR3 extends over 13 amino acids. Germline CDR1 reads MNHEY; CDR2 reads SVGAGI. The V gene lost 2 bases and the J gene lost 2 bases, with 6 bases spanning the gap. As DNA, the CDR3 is TGTGCCAGCAGTTACACTCTAAACACTGAAGCTTTCTTT. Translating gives CASSYTLNTEAFF.

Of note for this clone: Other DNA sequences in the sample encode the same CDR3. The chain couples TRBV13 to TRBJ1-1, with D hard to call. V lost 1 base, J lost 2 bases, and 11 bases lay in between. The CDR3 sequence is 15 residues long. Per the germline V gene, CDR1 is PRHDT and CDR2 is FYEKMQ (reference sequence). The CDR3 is CASSLEAGLNTEAFF. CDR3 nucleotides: TGTGCCAGCAGCTTAGAGGCAGGCCTCAACACTGAAGCTTTCTTT.

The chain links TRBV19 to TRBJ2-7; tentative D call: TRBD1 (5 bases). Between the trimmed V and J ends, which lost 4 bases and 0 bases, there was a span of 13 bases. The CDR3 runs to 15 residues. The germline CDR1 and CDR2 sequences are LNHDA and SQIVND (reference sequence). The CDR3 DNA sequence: TGTGCCAGTAGTACCCCGCGTCAGGGCTCCTACGAGCAGTACTTC. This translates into CASSTPRQGSYEQYF.

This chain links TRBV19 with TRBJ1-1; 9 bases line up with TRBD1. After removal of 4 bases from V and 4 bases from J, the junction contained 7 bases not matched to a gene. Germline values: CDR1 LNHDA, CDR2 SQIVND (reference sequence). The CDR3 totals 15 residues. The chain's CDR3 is CASSTWTGERTEAFF. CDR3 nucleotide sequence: TGTGCCAGTAGTACGTGGACAGGGGAACGCACTGAAGCTTTCTTT.

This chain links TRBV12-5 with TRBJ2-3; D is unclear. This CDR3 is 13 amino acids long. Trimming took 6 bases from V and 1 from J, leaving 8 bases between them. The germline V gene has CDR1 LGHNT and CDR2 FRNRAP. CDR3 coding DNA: TGTGCTAGTGGACTCCGGGGCACAGATACGCAGTATTTT. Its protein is CASGLRGTDTQYF.

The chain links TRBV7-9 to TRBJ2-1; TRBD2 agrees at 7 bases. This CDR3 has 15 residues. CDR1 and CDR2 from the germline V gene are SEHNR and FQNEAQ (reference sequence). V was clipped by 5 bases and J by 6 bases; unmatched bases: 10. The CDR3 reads CASSRLALPFNEQFF. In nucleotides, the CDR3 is TGTGCCAGCAGCAGACTAGCCCTTCCTTTCAATGAGCAGTTCTTC.

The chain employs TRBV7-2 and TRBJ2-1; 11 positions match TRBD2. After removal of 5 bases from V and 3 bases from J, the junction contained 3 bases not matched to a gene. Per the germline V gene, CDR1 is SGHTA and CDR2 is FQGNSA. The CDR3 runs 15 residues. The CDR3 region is CASSGGLAVYNEQFF. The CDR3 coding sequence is TGTGCCAGCAGCGGGGGACTAGCGGTCTACAATGAGCAGTTCTTC.

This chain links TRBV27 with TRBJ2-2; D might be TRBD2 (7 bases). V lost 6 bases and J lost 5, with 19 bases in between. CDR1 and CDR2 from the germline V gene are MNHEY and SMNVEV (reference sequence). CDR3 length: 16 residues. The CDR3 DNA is TGTGCCAGCAGCTCTTTGGGGGGGGCAACAACCGGGGAGCTGTTTTTT. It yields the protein CASSSLGGATTGELFF.

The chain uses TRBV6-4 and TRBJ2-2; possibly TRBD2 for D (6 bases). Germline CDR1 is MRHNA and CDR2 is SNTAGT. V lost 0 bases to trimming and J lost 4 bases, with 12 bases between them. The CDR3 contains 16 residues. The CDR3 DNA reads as TGTGCCAGCAGTGACTCGGCGGGGTTGGGCACCGGGGAGCTGTTTTTT. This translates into CASSDSAGLGTGELFF.

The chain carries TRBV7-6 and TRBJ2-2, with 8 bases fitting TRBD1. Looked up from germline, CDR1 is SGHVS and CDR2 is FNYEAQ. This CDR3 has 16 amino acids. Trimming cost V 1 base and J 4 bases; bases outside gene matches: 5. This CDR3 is CASSLVSRGRTGELFF. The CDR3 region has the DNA TGTGCCAGCAGCTTAGTTTCCAGGGGGCGCACCGGGGAGCTGTTTTTT. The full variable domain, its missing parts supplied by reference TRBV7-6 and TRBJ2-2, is GAGVSQSPRYKVTKRGQDVALRCDPISGHVSLYWYRQALGQGPEFLTYFNYEAQQDKSGLPNDRFSAERPEGSISTLTIQRTEQRDSAMYRCASSLVSRGRTGELFFGEGSRLTVL.

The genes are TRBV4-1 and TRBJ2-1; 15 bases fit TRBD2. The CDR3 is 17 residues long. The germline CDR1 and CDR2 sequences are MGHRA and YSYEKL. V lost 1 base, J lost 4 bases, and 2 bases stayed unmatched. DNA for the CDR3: TGCGCCAGCAGCCAAGTTGGACTAGCGGGGGGGTACAATGAGCAGTTCTTC. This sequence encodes CASSQVGLAGGYNEQFF.

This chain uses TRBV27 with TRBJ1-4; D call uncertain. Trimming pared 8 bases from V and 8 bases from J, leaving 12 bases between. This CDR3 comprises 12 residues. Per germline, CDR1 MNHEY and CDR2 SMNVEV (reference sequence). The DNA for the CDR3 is TGTGCCAGCTGTACCCCGGGGGAAAAACTGTTTTTT. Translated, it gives CASCTPGEKLFF.

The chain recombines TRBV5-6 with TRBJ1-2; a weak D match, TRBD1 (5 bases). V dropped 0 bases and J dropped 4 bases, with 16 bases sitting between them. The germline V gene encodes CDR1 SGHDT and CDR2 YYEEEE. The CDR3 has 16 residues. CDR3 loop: CASSLEYTGRLYGYTF. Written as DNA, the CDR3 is TGTGCCAGCAGCTTGGAGTATACGGGACGACTCTATGGCTACACCTTC.

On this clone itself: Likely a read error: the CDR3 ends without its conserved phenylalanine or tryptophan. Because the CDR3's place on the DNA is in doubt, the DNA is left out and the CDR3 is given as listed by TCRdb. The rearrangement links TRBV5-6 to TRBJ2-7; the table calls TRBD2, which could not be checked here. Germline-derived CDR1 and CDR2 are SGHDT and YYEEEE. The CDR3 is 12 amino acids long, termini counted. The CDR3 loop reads CASSHGGAAPFI.

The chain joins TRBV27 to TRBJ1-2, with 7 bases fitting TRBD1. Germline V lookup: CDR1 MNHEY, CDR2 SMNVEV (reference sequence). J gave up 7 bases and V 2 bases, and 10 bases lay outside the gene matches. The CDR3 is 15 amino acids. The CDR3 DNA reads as TGTGCCAGCAGTTTAGGGAGGGGGCATGGTGCTGGCTACACCTTC. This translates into CASSLGRGHGAGYTF.

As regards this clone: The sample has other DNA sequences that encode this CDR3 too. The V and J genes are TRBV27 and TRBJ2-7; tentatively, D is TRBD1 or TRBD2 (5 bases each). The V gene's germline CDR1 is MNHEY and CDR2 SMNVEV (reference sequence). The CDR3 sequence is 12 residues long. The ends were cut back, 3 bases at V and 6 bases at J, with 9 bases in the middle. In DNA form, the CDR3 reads TGTGCCAGCAGTTTTGCCGGGGCCGAGCAGTACTTC. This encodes CASSFAGAEQYF.

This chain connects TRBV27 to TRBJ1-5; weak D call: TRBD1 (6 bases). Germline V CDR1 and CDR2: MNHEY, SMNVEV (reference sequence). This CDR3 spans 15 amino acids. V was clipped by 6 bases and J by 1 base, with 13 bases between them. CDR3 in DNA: TGTGCCAGCAGCCCAGGACAGAGGAGCAATCAGCCCCAGCATTTT. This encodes CASSPGQRSNQPQHF.

This CDR3 reads CAWQTVNTEAFF. CDR3 DNA: TGTGCCTGGCAGACAGTGAACACTGAAGCTTTCTTT. The chain combines TRBV30 with TRBJ1-1, with D maybe TRBD1 (5 bases). In germline, CDR1 is GTSNPN, CDR2 SVGIG (reference sequence). V was trimmed by 5 bases and J by 0 bases, leaving 7 bases between them. This CDR3 has 12 amino acids.

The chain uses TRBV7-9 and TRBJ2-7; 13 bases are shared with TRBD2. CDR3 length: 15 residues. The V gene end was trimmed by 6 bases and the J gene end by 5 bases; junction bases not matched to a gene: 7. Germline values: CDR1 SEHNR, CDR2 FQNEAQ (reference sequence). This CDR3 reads CASSPTSGRAHEQYF. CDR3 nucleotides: TGTGCCAGCAGTCCAACTAGCGGGAGGGCCCACGAGCAGTACTTC.

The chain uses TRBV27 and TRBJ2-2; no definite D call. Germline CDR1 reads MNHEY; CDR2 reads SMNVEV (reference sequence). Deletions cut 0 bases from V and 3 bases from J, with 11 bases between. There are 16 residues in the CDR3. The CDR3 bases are TGTGCCAGCAGTTTATCGCGGACCGATTACACCGGGGAGCTGTTTTTT. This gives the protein CASSLSRTDYTGELFF.

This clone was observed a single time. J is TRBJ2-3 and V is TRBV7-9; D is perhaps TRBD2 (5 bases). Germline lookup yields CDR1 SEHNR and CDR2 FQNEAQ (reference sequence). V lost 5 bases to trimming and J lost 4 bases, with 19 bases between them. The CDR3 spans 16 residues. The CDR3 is CASSTNIAPVADTQYF. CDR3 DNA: TGTGCCAGCAGCACCAACATAGCGCCGGTCGCAGATACGCAGTATTTT.

CDR3 protein: CASSRPGRALDTQYF. CDR3 nucleotide sequence: TGTGCCAGCTCAAGACCCGGGAGGGCGCTTGATACGCAGTATTTT. V is TRBV9 and J is TRBJ2-3, with 8 bases aligning to TRBD2. The trim removed 7 bases at V and 6 bases at J, leaving 13 bases unmatched. The germline V gene encodes CDR1 SGDLS and CDR2 YYNGEE. This CDR3 comprises 15 residues. The full variable domain, completed using reference TRBV9 and TRBJ2-3, is DSGVTQTPKHLITATGQRVTLRCSPRSGDLSVYWYQQSLDQGLQFLIQYYNGEERAKGNILERFSAQQFPDLHSELNLSSLELGDSALYFCASSRPGRALDTQYFGPGTRLTVL.

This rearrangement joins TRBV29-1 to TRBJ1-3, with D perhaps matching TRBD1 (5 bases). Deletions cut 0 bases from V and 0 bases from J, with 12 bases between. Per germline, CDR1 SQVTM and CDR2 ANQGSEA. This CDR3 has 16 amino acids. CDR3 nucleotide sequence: TGCAGCGTTGAAGATCACCCAGGGACCTCTGGAAACACCATATATTTT. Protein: CSVEDHPGTSGNTIYF.